Included here is one T cell receptor (beta chain) sequence, with context. The antigen is undetermined. The sample is drawn from a study of blood T cells in healthy people across ages. Germline loops: CDR1 DFQATT, CDR2 SNEGSKA (reference sequence). This CDR3 has 15 amino acids. V lost 6 bases, J lost 0 bases, and 18 bases lay in between. General observations from the study: Roughly linear age-related decline in beta diversity appeared, significant by age around 40.

The authors ran a second PCR of roughly 6 to 12 cycles using a sample-barcoded 5' primer and a J-beta primer mix. Carrying 12 random nucleotides, a template-switch adaptor labeled each individual cDNA molecule. TCRdb ran MiXCR on the 5' RACE reads and lists one entry per CDR3 protein. The sample consists of approximately 1,700,000 distinct CDR3 sequences, 39% of them appearing once. The sample taken for sequencing was blood. The chain recombines TRBV20-1 with TRBJ2-7; D gene unclear. This clonotype originated in a human donor in good health. CDR3 in amino acids: CSAIGPLGSSYEQYF. The CDR3 region has the DNA TGCAGTGCCATCGGCCCTCTCGGAAGCTCCTACGAGCAGTACTTC.